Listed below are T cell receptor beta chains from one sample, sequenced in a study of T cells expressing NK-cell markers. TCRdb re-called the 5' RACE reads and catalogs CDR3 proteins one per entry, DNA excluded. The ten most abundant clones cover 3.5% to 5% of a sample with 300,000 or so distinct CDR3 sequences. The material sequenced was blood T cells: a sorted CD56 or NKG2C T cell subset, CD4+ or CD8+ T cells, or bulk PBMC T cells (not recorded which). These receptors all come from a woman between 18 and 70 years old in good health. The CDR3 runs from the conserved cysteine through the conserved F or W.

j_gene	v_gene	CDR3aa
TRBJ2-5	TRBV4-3	CASSQGQEETQYF
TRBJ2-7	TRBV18	CASSDGTGYYEQYF
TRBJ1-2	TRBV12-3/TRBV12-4	CASSPNRSNYGYTF
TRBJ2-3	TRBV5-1	CASSDYSGDADTQYF
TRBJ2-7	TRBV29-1	CSVGQANYEQYF
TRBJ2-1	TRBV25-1	CASSGGGLGWYNEQFF
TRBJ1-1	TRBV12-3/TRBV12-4	CASSANGGVWAFF
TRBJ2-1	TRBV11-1	CASSLIKGSESSYNEQFF
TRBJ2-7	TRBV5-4	CASSLGTSGRPDEQYF
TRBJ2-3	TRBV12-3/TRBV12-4	CASITGTGRAHFGDTQYF
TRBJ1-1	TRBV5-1	CASSYDRENTEAFF
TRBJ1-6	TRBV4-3	CASSQIRGNSPLHF
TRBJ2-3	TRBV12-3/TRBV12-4	CASSLDHIITDTQYF
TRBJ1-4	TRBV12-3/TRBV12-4	CASSLYRGPEKLFF
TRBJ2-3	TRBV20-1	CSARHGAVDTQYF
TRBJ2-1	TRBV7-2	CASSQDRSPYNEQFF
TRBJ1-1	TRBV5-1	CASSLEGSLNEAFF
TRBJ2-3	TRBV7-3	CASSRGRSPDTQYF
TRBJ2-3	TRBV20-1	CSASGVPQDTQYF
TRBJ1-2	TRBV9	CASSVGIVGQNLNYGYTF
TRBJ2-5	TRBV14	CASSQTGTLQETQYF
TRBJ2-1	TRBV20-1	CSARIPAANEQFF
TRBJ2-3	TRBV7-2	CASSLRTATDTQYF
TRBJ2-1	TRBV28	CASREHGRSHEQFF
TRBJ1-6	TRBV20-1	CSAREPDRGSNSPLHF
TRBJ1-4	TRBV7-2	CASTRGGTGVEKLFF
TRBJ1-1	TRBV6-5	CASSYSTNEAFF
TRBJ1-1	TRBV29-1	CSVRRGNTEAFF
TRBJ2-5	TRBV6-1	CASSPEVGGETQYF
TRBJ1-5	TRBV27	CASSLGGLQPQHF
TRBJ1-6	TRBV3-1	CASSQEPISPLHF
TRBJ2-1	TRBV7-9	CASSLAGTLAPHEQFF
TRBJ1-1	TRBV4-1	CASSHPWGQGDTEAFF
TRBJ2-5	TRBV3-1	CASSQGRRAGLIGGRETQYF
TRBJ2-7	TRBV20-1	CSATTGGLEQYF
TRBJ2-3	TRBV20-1	CSAHLGTDTQYF
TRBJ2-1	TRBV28	CASSLTGTINNEQFF
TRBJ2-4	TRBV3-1	CASSRGRPPIQYF
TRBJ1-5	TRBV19	CATLDGSNQPQHF
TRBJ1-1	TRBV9	CASSLLGGEAFF
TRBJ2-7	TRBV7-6	CASSLARDYEQYF
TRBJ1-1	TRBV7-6	CASSLGGVSSEAFF
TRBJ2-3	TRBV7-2	CASSPRLVPDTQYF
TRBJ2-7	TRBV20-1	CSAPSGGRGEQYF
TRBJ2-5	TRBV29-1	CSVDRARETQYF
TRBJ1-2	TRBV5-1	CASSLNIWDGYTF
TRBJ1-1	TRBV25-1	CASTTDVSSNTEAFF
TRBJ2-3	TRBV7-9	CASSLWGLALSTDTQYF
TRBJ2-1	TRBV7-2	CASSLASTGYNEQFF
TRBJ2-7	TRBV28	CASNFRVRSYEQYF
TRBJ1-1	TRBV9	CASSVVPRRNTEAFF
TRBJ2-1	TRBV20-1	CSAPLAGLRNEQFF
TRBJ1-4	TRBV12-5	CASGLGSRARTNEKLFF
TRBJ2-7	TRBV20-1	CSAATPSSYEQYF
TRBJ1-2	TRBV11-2	CASSPHGGSYTF